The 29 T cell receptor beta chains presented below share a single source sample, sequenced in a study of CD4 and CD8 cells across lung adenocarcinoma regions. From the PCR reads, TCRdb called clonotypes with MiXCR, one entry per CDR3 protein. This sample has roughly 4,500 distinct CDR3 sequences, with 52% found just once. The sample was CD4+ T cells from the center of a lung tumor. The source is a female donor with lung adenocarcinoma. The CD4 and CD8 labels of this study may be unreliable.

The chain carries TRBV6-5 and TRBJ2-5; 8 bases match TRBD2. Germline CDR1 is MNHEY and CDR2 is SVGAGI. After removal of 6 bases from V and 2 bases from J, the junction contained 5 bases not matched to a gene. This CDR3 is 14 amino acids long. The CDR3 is CASRYQRGQETQYF. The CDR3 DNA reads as TGTGCCAGCAGGTACCAGCGGGGGCAAGAGACCCAGTACTTC.

The chain's CDR3 is CASSPALETQYF. CDR3 in DNA: TGTGCCAGCAGTCCGGCTTTAGAGACCCAGTACTTC. The rearrangement uses TRBV6-1 and TRBJ2-1, with no clear D. The tail of the sequence fits TRBJ2-5 better, so the J call may be wrong. Germline CDR1 MNHNS, CDR2 SASEGT. The CDR3 is made up of 12 amino acids.

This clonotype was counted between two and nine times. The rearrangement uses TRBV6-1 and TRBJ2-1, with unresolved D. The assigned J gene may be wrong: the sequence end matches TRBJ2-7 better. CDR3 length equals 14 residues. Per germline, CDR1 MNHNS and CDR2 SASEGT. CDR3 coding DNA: TGTGCCAGCAGTGAAGTTGGAGAAGTGGGCGAGCAGTACTTC. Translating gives CASSEVGEVGEQYF.

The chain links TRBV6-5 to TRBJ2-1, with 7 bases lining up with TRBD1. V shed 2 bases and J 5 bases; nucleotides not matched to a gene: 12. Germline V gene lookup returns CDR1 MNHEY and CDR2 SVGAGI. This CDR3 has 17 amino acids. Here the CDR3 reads CASSYPETGNTNNEQFF. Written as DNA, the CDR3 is TGTGCCAGCAGTTACCCCGAGACAGGGAATACTAACAATGAGCAGTTCTTC.

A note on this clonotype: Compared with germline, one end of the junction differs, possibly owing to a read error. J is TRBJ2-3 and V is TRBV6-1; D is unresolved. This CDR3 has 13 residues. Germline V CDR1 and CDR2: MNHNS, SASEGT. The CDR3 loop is CASRLRGINMQYF. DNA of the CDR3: TGTGCCAGCAGGCTGAGAGGCATTAATATGCAGTATTTC.

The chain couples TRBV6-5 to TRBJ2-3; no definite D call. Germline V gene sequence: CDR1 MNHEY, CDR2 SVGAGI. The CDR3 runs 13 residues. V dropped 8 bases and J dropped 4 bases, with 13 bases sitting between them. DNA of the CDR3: TGTGCCAGCCGTCTAGTCGGGTCAGATACGCAGTATTTT. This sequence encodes CASRLVGSDTQYF.

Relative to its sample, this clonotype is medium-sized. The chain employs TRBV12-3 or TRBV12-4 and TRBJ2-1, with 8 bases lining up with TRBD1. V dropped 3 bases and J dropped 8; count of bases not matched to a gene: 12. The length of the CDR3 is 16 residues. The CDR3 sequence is CASSFSAGGPPHEQFF. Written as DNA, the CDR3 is TGTGCCAGCAGTTTCTCGGCAGGGGGCCCTCCCCATGAGCAGTTCTTC.

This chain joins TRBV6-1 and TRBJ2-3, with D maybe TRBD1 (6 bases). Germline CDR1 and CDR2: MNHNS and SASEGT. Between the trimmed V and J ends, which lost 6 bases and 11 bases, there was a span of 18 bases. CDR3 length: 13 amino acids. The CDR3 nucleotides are TGTGCCAGCAGGATGACAGGCAAAAATATGCAGTATTTT. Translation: CASRMTGKNMQYF.

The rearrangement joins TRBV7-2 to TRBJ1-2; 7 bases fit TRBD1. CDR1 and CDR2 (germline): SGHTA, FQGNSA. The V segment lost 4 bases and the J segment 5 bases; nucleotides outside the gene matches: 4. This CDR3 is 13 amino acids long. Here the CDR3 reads CASSSQGTYGYTF. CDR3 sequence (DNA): TGTGCCAGCAGCTCACAGGGGACGTATGGCTACACCTTC.

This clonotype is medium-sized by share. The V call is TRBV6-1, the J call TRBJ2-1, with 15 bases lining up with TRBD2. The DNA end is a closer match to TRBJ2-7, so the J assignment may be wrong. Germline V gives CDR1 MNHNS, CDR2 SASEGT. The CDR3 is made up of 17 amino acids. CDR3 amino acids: CASSDISGTSGRIRQYF. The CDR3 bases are TGTGCCAGCAGTGACATCTCCGGGACTAGCGGGAGGATCAGGCAGTACTTC.

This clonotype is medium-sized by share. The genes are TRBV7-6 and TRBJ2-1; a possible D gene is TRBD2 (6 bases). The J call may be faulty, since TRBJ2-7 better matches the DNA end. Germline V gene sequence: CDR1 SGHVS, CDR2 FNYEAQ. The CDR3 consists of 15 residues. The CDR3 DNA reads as TGTGCCAGCAGCTTAGCCGGGACTCCCGCCGACGAGCAGTACTTC. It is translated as CASSLAGTPADEQYF.

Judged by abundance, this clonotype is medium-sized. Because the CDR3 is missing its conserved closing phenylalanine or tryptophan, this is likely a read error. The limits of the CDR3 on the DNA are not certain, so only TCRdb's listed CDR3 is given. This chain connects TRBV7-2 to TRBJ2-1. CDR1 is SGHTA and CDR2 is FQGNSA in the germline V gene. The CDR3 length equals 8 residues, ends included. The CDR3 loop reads CASSLDAS.

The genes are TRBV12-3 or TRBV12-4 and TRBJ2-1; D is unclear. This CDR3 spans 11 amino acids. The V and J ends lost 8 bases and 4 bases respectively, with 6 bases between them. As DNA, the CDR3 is TGTGCCAGCTACAGTTACAATGAGCAGTTCTTC. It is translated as CASYSYNEQFF.

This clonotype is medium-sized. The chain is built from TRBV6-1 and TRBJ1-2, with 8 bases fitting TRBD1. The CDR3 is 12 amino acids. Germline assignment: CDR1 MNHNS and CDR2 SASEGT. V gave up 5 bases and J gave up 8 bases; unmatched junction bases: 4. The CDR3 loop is CASSQGADGYTF. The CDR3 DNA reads TGTGCCAGCAGTCAGGGGGCCGACGGCTACACCTTC.

CDR3 sequence reads: CASSARTSGQETQYF. CDR3 bases: TGTGCCAGCAGTGCCCGGACTAGCGGGCAAGAGACCCAGTACTTC. This rearrangement joins TRBV6-1 to TRBJ2-1; 11 nucleotides align to TRBD2. With the DNA end fitting TRBJ2-5 better, the J assignment may be wrong. The germline V gene encodes CDR1 MNHNS and CDR2 SASEGT. There are 15 residues in the CDR3.

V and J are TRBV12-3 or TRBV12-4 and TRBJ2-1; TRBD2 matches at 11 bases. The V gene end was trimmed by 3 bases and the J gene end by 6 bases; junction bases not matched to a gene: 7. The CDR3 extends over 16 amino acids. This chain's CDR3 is CASSFRTSGQTNEQFF. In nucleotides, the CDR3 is TGTGCCAGCAGTTTTAGGACTAGCGGGCAAACCAATGAGCAGTTCTTC.

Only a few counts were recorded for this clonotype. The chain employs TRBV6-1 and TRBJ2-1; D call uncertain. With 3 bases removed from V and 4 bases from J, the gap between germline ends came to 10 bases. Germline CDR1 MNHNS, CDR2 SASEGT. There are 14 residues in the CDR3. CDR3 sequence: CASSDLEPYNEQFF. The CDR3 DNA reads TGTGCCAGCAGTGATTTGGAGCCTTACAATGAGCAGTTCTTC.

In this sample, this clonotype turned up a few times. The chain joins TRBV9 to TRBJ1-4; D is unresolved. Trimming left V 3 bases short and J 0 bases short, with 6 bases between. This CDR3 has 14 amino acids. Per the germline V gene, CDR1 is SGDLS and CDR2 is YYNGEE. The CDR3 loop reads CASSESTTNEKLFF. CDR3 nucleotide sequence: TGTGCCAGCAGCGAAAGTACAACTAATGAAAAACTGTTTTTT.

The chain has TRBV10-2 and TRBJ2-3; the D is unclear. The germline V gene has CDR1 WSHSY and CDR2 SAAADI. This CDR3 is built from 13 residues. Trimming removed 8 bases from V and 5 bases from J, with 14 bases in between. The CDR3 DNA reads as TGCGCCAGCTGCGGCGGTAACAAAGATACGCAGTATTTT. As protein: CASCGGNKDTQYF.

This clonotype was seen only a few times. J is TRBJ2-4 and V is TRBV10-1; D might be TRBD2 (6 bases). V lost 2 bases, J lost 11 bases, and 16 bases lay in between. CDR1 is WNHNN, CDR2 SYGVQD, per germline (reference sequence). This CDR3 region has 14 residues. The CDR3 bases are TGCGCCAGCAGTGAGATGCGGAGCGGAGGGTTTCAGTACTTC. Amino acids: CASSEMRSGGFQYF.

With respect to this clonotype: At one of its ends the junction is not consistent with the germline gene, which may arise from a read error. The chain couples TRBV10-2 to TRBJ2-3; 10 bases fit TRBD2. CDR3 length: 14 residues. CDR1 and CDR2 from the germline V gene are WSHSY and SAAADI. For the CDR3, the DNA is TGTGCGGGCAGTGGGGGCCTGGGACTAGCGACCCAGTATTTC. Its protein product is CAGSGGLGLATQYF.

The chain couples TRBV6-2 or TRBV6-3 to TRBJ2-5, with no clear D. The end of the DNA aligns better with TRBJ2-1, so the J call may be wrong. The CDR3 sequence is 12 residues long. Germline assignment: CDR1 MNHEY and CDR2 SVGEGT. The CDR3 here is CASSIQPPVQFF. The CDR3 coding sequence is TGTGCCAGCAGTATACAGCCGCCTGTGCAGTTCTTC.

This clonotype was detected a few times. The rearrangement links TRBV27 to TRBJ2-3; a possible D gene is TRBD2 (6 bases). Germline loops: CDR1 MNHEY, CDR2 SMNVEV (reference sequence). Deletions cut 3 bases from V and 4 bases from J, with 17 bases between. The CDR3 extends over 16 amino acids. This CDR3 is CASSLNVGGGSDTQYF. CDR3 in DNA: TGTGCCAGCAGTTTGAATGTCGGGGGTGGGTCAGATACGCAGTATTTT.

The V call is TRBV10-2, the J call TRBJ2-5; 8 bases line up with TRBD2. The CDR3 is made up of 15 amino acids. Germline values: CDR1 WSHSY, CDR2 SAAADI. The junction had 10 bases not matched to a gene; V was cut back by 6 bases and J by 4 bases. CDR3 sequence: CASSRGAGGVETQYF. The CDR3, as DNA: TGCGCCAGCAGCCGAGGTGCGGGAGGAGTAGAGACCCAGTACTTC.

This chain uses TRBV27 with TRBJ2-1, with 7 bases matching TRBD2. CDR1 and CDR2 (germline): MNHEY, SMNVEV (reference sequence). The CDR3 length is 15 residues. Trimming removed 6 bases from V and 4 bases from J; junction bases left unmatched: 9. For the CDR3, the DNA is TGTGCCAGCAGATTAGAGGGAGGGCGTTACAATGAGCAGTTCTTC. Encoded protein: CASRLEGGRYNEQFF.

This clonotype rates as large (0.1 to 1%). This CDR3 is CASSLSLPNYNEQYF. The CDR3 DNA reads TGTGCCAGCAGTTTGAGTCTACCCAACTACAATGAGCAGTACTTC. The J gene is TRBJ2-1, the V gene TRBV27; D is unclear. The J call is doubtful: the DNA matches TRBJ2-7 better. Germline V gene lookup returns CDR1 MNHEY and CDR2 SMNVEV (reference sequence). There are 15 residues in the CDR3.

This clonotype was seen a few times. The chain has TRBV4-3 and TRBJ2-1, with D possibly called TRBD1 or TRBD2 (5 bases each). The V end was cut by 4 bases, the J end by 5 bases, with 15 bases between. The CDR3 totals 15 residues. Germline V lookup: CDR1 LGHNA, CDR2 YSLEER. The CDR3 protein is CASSLGSGHNNEQFF. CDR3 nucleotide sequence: TGCGCCAGCAGCCTAGGAAGCGGACACAACAATGAGCAGTTCTTC.

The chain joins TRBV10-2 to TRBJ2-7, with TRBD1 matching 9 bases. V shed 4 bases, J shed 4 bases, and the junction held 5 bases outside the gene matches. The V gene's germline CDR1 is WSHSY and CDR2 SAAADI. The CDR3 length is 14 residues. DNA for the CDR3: TGCGCCAGCAGTGGTAAGGGACAGGGATACGAGCAGTACTTC. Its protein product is CASSGKGQGYEQYF.

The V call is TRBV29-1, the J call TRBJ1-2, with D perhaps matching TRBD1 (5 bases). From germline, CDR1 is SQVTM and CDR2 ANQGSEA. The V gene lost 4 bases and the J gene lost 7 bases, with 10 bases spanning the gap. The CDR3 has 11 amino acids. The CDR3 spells CSVVDGAGYTF. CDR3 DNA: TGCAGCGTTGTTGATGGGGCTGGCTACACCTTC.